This T cell receptor beta chain was identified during a study of T cells in Graves' hyperthyroidism and ophthalmopathy. Study-level information: Peripheral blood was secured at the point of initial diagnosis, before any treatment. Study-level results: In the blood, most expanded thyroid clonotypes above 0.001 appeared as well.

Per germline, CDR1 KGHDR and CDR2 SFDVKD. J lost 5 bases, V lost 12 bases, and 6 bases had no gene match. This CDR3 comprises 12 residues. TCR beta CDR3 regions were amplified from RNA transcripts. The HTBI primer set was used in a first-round RT-PCR of the TCR CDR3. TCRdb itself ran the multiplex PCR reads through MiXCR, one entry per CDR3 protein. The data contain hundreds of thousands of distinct CDR3 sequences, 15% to 19% of them singletons. In regard to this clonotype: Its cognate antigen is unknown.

The source material was blood. The chain joins TRBV24-1 to TRBJ2-1, with TRBD2 identical over 7 bases. The sequence was obtained from a woman under 30 with Graves' hyperthyroidism. This CDR3 is CASRAGNNEQFF. The CDR3 region has the DNA TGTGCCTCACGAGCGGGAAACAATGAGCAGTTCTTC.